The 16 T cell receptor beta chains in this list originate from one sample, sequenced in a study of spatial heterogeneity in lung cancer. Stated time point: sample taken at primary tumor resection. Whole RNA came from tumor, nontumor lung or frozen PBMC and was sequenced without being sorted. TCRdb passed the 5' RACE reads through MiXCR, listing each CDR3 protein once. Here the sample spans under 100,000 distinct CDR3 sequences, around 8.6% being singletons. This specimen was PBMCs, taken at surgery. The receptors derive from a male donor with early-stage non-small cell lung cancer.

The V call is TRBV29-1, the J call TRBJ2-6, with a tentative D call TRBD2 (5 bases). There are 14 residues in the CDR3. The V end lost 6 bases, the J end lost 0 bases, and 9 bases lay between the germline ends. Germline V gene sequence: CDR1 SQVTM, CDR2 ANQGSEA. The CDR3: CSVDGLSGANVLTF. The CDR3 DNA sequence: TGCAGCGTGGATGGACTCTCTGGGGCCAACGTCCTGACTTTC.

This clonotype was picked up many times. The chain couples TRBV29-1 to TRBJ2-5; perhaps TRBD1 as D (5 bases). The CDR3 is 12 amino acids. CDR1 and CDR2 from the germline V gene are SQVTM and ANQGSEA. Trimming took off 1 base at V and 2 bases at J, with 5 bases between the two ends. Here the CDR3 reads CSVEAGQETQYF. The DNA for the CDR3 is TGCAGCGTTGAAGCAGGGCAAGAGACCCAGTACTTC.

This clonotype was seen at least ten times. The chain recombines TRBV6-5 with TRBJ1-2; no clear D. V was trimmed by 6 bases and J by 8 bases, leaving 22 bases between them. Germline assignment: CDR1 MNHEY and CDR2 SVGAGI. CDR3 length equals 15 residues. The CDR3 region is CASRQAGEIKSGYTF. The CDR3 DNA reads as TGTGCCAGCAGGCAGGCTGGCGAAATTAAATCAGGCTACACCTTC.

The chain carries TRBV7-2 and TRBJ2-3; 10 bases are a match to TRBD1. The CDR3 has 18 amino acids. J lost 2 bases, V lost 2 bases, and 10 bases had no gene match. From germline, CDR1 is SGHTA and CDR2 FQGNSA. The CDR3 nucleotides read TGTGCCAGCAGCTTATTTCTCGCAGGGACAGGGGTCACAGATACGCAGTATTTT. This encodes CASSLFLAGTGVTDTQYF.

This clonotype was counted ten times or more. At one end, the junction sequence differs from germline, possibly due to a read error. The chain joins TRBV29-1 to TRBJ2-5; the D gene is possibly TRBD2 (6 bases). Per germline, CDR1 SQVTM and CDR2 ANQGSEA. This CDR3 contains 13 residues. In DNA form, the CDR3 reads TGCAGCGTCCGGGACGGGAGACAAGAGGCCCAGTACTTC. Translated, it gives CSVRDGRQEAQYF. Based on the CDR3 plus reference TRBV29-1 and TRBJ2-5, the full variable domain is SAVISQKPSRDICQRGTSLTIQCQVDSQVTMMFWYRQQPGQSLTLIATANQGSEATYESGFVIDKFPISRPNLTFSTLTVSNMSPEDSSIYLCSVRDGRQEAQYFGPGTRLLVL.

This chain joins TRBV5-1 and TRBJ2-5; D is uncertain. Trimming pared 4 bases from V and 1 base from J, leaving 5 bases between. There are 12 residues in the CDR3. The germline V gene has CDR1 SGHRS and CDR2 YFSETQ. This CDR3 reads CASSDPQETQYF. The CDR3 DNA sequence: TGCGCCAGCAGCGATCCCCAAGAGACCCAGTACTTC.

This clonotype turned up a few times. J is TRBJ2-7 and V is TRBV3-1, with 7 nucleotides matching TRBD1. The CDR3 covers 15 residues. The ends lost 0 bases at V and 2 bases at J; junction bases unmatched: 4. Germline CDR1 is LGHDT and CDR2 is YNNKEL (reference sequence). The CDR3 nucleotides are TGTGCCAGCAGCCAAGAACCCGACAGGGCCTACGAGCAGTACTTC. Translating it yields CASSQEPDRAYEQYF.

At least ten counts were recorded for this clonotype. This chain joins TRBV5-1 and TRBJ1-5; no clear D. The CDR3 has 13 residues. Trimming stripped 7 bases from V and 3 bases from J, with 11 bases between. Per germline, CDR1 SGHRS and CDR2 YFSETQ. The CDR3 nucleotides are TGCGCCAGCGCTTCAATGCCCAATCAGCCCCAGCATTTT. This translates into CASASMPNQPQHF.

This sequence joins TRBV20-1 and TRBJ2-7; TRBD2 aligns across 10 bases. V shed 0 bases and J 3 bases; nucleotides not matched to a gene: 5. Germline-derived CDR1 and CDR2 are DFQATT and SNEGSKA (reference sequence). The CDR3 runs to 15 residues. The CDR3 loop is CSARDPRTSGYEQYF. CDR3 coding DNA: TGCAGTGCTAGAGACCCGAGGACTAGCGGCTACGAGCAGTACTTC.

The chain uses TRBV5-1 and TRBJ2-2; D is perhaps TRBD1 or TRBD2 (5 bases each). V shed 5 bases and J shed 7 bases, with 12 bases lying between them. CDR3 size: 13 residues. CDR1 and CDR2 (germline): SGHRS, YFSETQ. CDR3 DNA: TGCGCCAGCAGAGTCGGGGCCGACGGGGAGCTGTTTTTT. It translates to CASRVGADGELFF.

The sample holds many counts of this clonotype. This chain links TRBV24-1 with TRBJ1-2, with D maybe TRBD1 (5 bases). V gave up 8 bases and J gave up 8 bases, with 11 bases separating them. Germline-derived CDR1 and CDR2 are KGHDR and SFDVKD. The CDR3 totals 11 residues. CDR3 sequence (DNA): TGTGCCACCAACTCAGGGTTCGGCTACACCTTC. Residues: CATNSGFGYTF.

The V call is TRBV2, the J call TRBJ1-5; 7 bases are a match to TRBD1. Germline CDR1 reads SNHLY; CDR2 reads FYNNEI. V dropped 3 bases and J dropped 2; count of bases not matched to a gene: 1. The CDR3 totals 14 residues. The DNA of the CDR3 is TGTGCCAGCAGTGATACAGGGGGCAATCAGCCCCAGCATTTT. Protein sequence: CASSDTGGNQPQHF. The full variable domain, rest sourced from reference TRBV2 and TRBJ1-5, is EPEVTQTPSHQVTQMGQEVILRCVPISNHLYFYWYRQILGQKVEFLVSFYNNEISEKSEIFDDQFSVERPDGSNFTLKIRSTKLEDSAMYFCASSDTGGNQPQHFGDGTRLSIL.

This clonotype was observed a few times. The chain is built from TRBV4-2 and TRBJ2-6; TRBD2 might be the D (5 bases). The CDR3 has 15 residues. The V end was cut by 4 bases, the J end by 4 bases, with 11 bases between. Germline V gives CDR1 LGHNA, CDR2 YNFKEQ. The CDR3 bases are TGTGCCAGCAGCCTACAAGCGGAGGGGGCCAACGTCCTGACTTTC. Translating it yields CASSLQAEGANVLTF.

This clonotype was observed many times. The chain couples TRBV6-2 or TRBV6-3 to TRBJ1-5; no firm D call. Germline lookup yields CDR1 MNHEY and CDR2 SVGEGT. Trimming cost V 5 bases and J 4 bases, with 18 bases left between them. The CDR3 is 16 amino acids. The CDR3 loop reads CASSPLFGVGNQPQHF. The CDR3 bases are TGTGCCAGCAGTCCGCTGTTTGGGGTAGGGAATCAGCCCCAGCATTTT.

The chain employs TRBV9 and TRBJ2-2; D is ambiguous. Trimming took off 4 bases at V and 0 bases at J, with 4 bases between the two ends. CDR3 length: 13 amino acids. The V gene's germline CDR1 is SGDLS and CDR2 YYNGEE. Here the CDR3 reads CASSRPNTGELFF. In nucleotides, the CDR3 is TGTGCCAGCAGCCGACCGAACACCGGGGAGCTGTTTTTT.

The rearrangement links TRBV28 to TRBJ2-2; D may match TRBD1 or TRBD2 (5 bases each). Germline CDR1 and CDR2: MDHEN and SYDVKM. The ends were cut back, 6 bases at V and 6 bases at J, with 17 bases in the middle. The CDR3 sequence is 15 residues long. CDR3 bases: TGTGCCAGCAGCCCCCCCACCGGGGCAGCCGGGGAGCTGTTTTTT. Translation: CASSPPTGAAGELFF. The whole variable domain, remainder taken from reference TRBV28 and TRBJ2-2, is DVKVTQSSRYLVKRTGEKVFLECVQDMDHENMFWYRQDPGLGLRLIYFSYDVKMKEKGDIPEGYSVSREKKERFSLILESASTNQTSMYLCASSPPTGAAGELFFGEGSRLTVL.